Listed here are 21 T cell receptor beta chains from one sample, sequenced in a study of cytomegalovirus exposure and HLA in healthy donors. PCR was performed using 60 Vbeta and 13 Jbeta primers. Using immunoSEQ multiplex PCR, the repertoire was profiled, and TCRdb retains in-frame clones only, with some absent. Among about 68,000 clones listed, roughly four fifths were seen once. Sequenced input: PBMCs. The receptors stem from a human donor in good health.

The gene calls are TRBV5-1 and TRBJ2-5; 8 positions match TRBD2. The tail of the sequence fits TRBJ2-7 better, so the J call may be wrong. Germline V gene sequence: CDR1 SGHRS, CDR2 YFSETQ. This CDR3 has 17 amino acids. DNA for the CDR3: TGCGCCAGCAGTTCCCCCACTGCGGGGGGCCTCCAGTACGAGCAGTACTTC. It translates to CASSSPTAGGLQYEQYF.

The V call is TRBV13, the J call TRBJ1-1; D may be TRBD1 (6 bases). V was trimmed by 1 base and J by 5 bases, leaving 11 bases between them. Germline V lookup: CDR1 PRHDT, CDR2 FYEKMQ (reference sequence). The CDR3 runs 14 residues. The CDR3: CASSLAQGRTEAFF. CDR3 DNA sequence: TGTGCCAGCAGCTTAGCTCAGGGGAGAACTGAAGCTTTCTTT.

The chain recombines TRBV19 with TRBJ1-2; maybe TRBD1 (6 bases). The CDR3 spans 18 residues. The V and J ends lost 6 bases and 3 bases respectively, with 26 bases between them. Germline-derived CDR1 and CDR2 are LNHDA and SQIVND (reference sequence). The DNA for the CDR3 is TGTGCCAGTAGCCACTCGGGGACACTCAACCGAAAGGACTATGGCTACACCTTC. Its protein is CASSHSGTLNRKDYGYTF. Full variable domain (missing parts from reference TRBV19 and TRBJ1-2): DGGITQSPKYLFRKEGQNVTLSCEQNLNHDAMYWYRQDPGQGLRLIYYSQIVNDFQKGDIAEGYSVSREKKESFPLTVTSAQKNPTAFYLCASSHSGTLNRKDYGYTFGSGTRLTVV.

The chain uses TRBV7-8 and TRBJ1-5, with 7 bases fitting TRBD1. The CDR3 is 14 amino acids. After removal of 5 bases from V and 5 bases from J, the junction contained 6 bases not matched to a gene. From germline, CDR1 is SGHVS and CDR2 FQNEAQ. CDR3 amino acids: CASSRDSYDQPQHF. In DNA form, the CDR3 reads TGTGCCAGCAGCAGGGACAGCTATGATCAGCCCCAGCATTTT. Using reference TRBV7-8 and TRBJ1-5 for the parts outside the CDR3, the full variable domain is GAGVSQSPRYKVAKRGQDVALRCDPISGHVSLFWYQQALGQGPEFLTYFQNEAQLDKSGLPSDRFFAERPEGSVSTLKIQRTQQEDSAVYLCASSRDSYDQPQHFGDGTRLSIL.

The chain recombines TRBV5-4 with TRBJ2-3, with TRBD2 as a possible D gene (9 bases). Trimming removed 4 bases at V and 3 bases at J, with 18 bases between. The germline gives CDR1 SGHNT, CDR2 YYREEE (reference sequence). This CDR3 comprises 16 residues. CDR3 nucleotides: TGTGCCAGCAGCCCAGGGGGCGGGGGGGCGACAGATACGCAGTATTTT. The encoded protein is CASSPGGGGATDTQYF.

This clone was seen only a few times. Written as DNA, the CDR3 is TGTGCCAGCAGCGCCGAGGACAGGTCCCAGCCCCAGCATTTT. It yields the protein CASSAEDRSQPQHF. The gene calls are TRBV9 and TRBJ1-5; TRBD1 agrees at 7 bases. Per germline, CDR1 SGDLS and CDR2 YYNGEE. J lost 7 bases, V lost 3 bases, and 7 bases had no gene match. The CDR3 length is 14 residues. Full variable domain (rest looked up from reference TRBV9 and TRBJ1-5): DSGVTQTPKHLITATGQRVTLRCSPRSGDLSVYWYQQSLDQGLQFLIQYYNGEERAKGNILERFSAQQFPDLHSELNLSSLELGDSALYFCASSAEDRSQPQHFGDGTRLSIL.

The chain combines TRBV28 with TRBJ2-3, with 9 bases matching TRBD2. The CDR3 covers 14 residues. CDR1 is MDHEN, CDR2 SYDVKM, per germline. V lost 11 bases, J lost 5 bases, and 11 bases stayed unmatched. The CDR3, as DNA: TGTGCCGGAGCAGAGCGGGGGGTTGTAGATACGCAGTATTTT. It is translated as CAGAERGVVDTQYF.

This chain links TRBV4-1 with TRBJ1-2; 11 bases agree with TRBD1. J gave up 3 bases and V 3 bases, and 3 bases lay outside the gene matches. Germline loops: CDR1 MGHRA, CDR2 YSYEKL. This CDR3 has 15 amino acids. The CDR3 reads CASSHGTGGDYGYTF. The CDR3 DNA reads TGCGCCAGCAGCCATGGGACAGGGGGAGACTATGGCTACACCTTC.

V gene TRBV4-1 combines with J gene TRBJ2-1; 13 bases agree with TRBD2. The CDR3 length is 17 residues. V trimming: 4 bases; J trimming: 7 bases; junction bases outside the gene matches: 10. CDR1 MGHRA and CDR2 YSYEKL come from the germline V gene. The CDR3 sequence is CASSPRGAGLAGNEQFF. The CDR3, as DNA: TGCGCCAGCAGCCCACGGGGGGCGGGACTAGCGGGGAATGAGCAGTTCTTC.

This clone has just a few counts. The chain couples TRBV2 to TRBJ2-1; 8 bases map to TRBD1. CDR3 length: 15 residues. V shed 3 bases and J 2 bases; nucleotides not matched to a gene: 3. Per the germline V gene, CDR1 is SNHLY and CDR2 is FYNNEI. CDR3 in amino acids: CASSDPGGAYNEQFF. The CDR3 bases are TGTGCCAGCAGTGACCCAGGGGGCGCCTACAATGAGCAGTTCTTC.

The V and J genes are TRBV5-4 and TRBJ1-6; D is unresolved. Germline CDR1 reads SGHNT; CDR2 reads YYREEE (reference sequence). The V end lost 4 bases, the J end lost 11 bases, and 13 bases lay between the germline ends. The CDR3 sequence is 13 residues long. CDR3 sequence reads: CASSADTLPPLHF. Here the CDR3 DNA reads TGTGCCAGCAGCGCCGACACCTTACCACCCCTCCACTTT.

The chain links TRBV14 to TRBJ1-1, with D perhaps matching TRBD1 (6 bases). V dropped 0 bases and J dropped 3 bases, with 17 bases sitting between them. Germline V lookup: CDR1 SGHDN, CDR2 FVKESK. The CDR3 covers 17 residues. The CDR3 protein is CASSQDLERGPYTEAFF. CDR3 DNA sequence: TGTGCCAGCAGCCAAGACCTCGAGCGGGGGCCCTACACTGAAGCTTTCTTT.

The chain is built from TRBV6-5 and TRBJ1-2; 7 bases match TRBD1. V lost 5 bases, J lost 4 bases, and 4 bases stayed unmatched. This CDR3 spans 13 amino acids. From germline, CDR1 is MNHEY and CDR2 SVGAGI. This chain's CDR3 is CASSGDSSYGYTF. CDR3 sequence (DNA): TGTGCCAGCAGTGGGGACAGTTCCTATGGCTACACCTTC.

This clone appeared a few times. The V gene is TRBV5-1, the J gene TRBJ2-7; D gene unclear. Trimming took 0 bases from V and 0 from J, leaving 7 bases between them. Germline loops: CDR1 SGHRS, CDR2 YFSETQ. CDR3 length: 14 residues. The CDR3 region has the DNA TGCGCCAGCAGCTTGGATGCACACTCCTACGAGCAGTACTTC. This translates into CASSLDAHSYEQYF.

V usage is TRBV6-5 and J usage is TRBJ1-2, with D hard to call. The CDR3 has 14 amino acids. Trimming stripped 4 bases from V and 4 bases from J, with 13 bases between. Per the germline V gene, CDR1 is MNHEY and CDR2 is SVGAGI. In nucleotides, the CDR3 is TGTGCCAGCAGTTTATCCGAGGGCCGCTATGGCTACACCTTC. This translates into CASSLSEGRYGYTF.

The chain employs TRBV7-2 and TRBJ2-5, with D possibly matching TRBD2 (7 bases). Germline CDR1 reads SGHTA; CDR2 reads FQGNSA. V was clipped by 5 bases and J by 5 bases, with 18 bases between them. This CDR3 region has 15 residues. CDR3 loop: CASSANGGPKETQYF. CDR3 bases: TGTGCCAGCAGCGCCAACGGGGGGCCCAAGGAGACCCAGTACTTC.

This chain uses TRBV6-6 with TRBJ1-5; TRBD1 matches at 10 bases. This CDR3 region has 16 residues. Germline-derived CDR1 and CDR2 are MNHNY and SVGAGI (reference sequence). V was pared by 6 bases and J by 4 bases, with 9 bases of the junction left unmatched. CDR3 in DNA: TGTGCCAGCAGCTCGCTTGGACAGGGGGGTAATCAGCCCCAGCATTTT. This translates into CASSSLGQGGNQPQHF.

The chain employs TRBV28 and TRBJ2-7; a possible D gene is TRBD2 (5 bases). The CDR3 is 14 residues long. V was trimmed by 3 bases and J by 0 bases, leaving 9 bases between them. Looked up from germline, CDR1 is MDHEN and CDR2 is SYDVKM. CDR3 protein: CASSLTRVSYEQYF. The CDR3 bases are TGTGCCAGCAGTTTGACGCGGGTCTCCTACGAGCAGTACTTC.

J is TRBJ1-6 and V is TRBV7-2; 9 bases are shared with TRBD1. The CDR3 totals 14 residues. The V gene end was trimmed by 7 bases and the J gene end by 13 bases; junction bases not matched to a gene: 11. Per the germline V gene, CDR1 is SGHTA and CDR2 is FQGNSA. DNA of the CDR3: TGTGCCAGCAACCCGGGACAGGGCGTTCTGCCCCTCCACTTT. It codes for CASNPGQGVLPLHF.

The chain couples TRBV2 to TRBJ1-2; D not resolved. The V gene lost 4 bases and the J gene lost 3 bases, with 15 bases spanning the gap. The CDR3 totals 15 residues. CDR1 is SNHLY, CDR2 FYNNEI, per germline. CDR3 sequence reads: CASSAMRVSDYGYTF. CDR3 in DNA: TGTGCCAGCAGTGCCATGCGTGTTTCGGACTATGGCTACACCTTC.

This clone was observed a single time. The genes are TRBV5-1 and TRBJ1-2; a possible D gene is TRBD1 (5 bases). There are 14 residues in the CDR3. Trimming took off 0 bases at V and 8 bases at J, with 14 bases between the two ends. CDR1 and CDR2 from the germline V gene are SGHRS and YFSETQ. CDR3 region: CASSLDGAVKGYTF. CDR3 nucleotides: TGCGCCAGCAGCTTGGATGGGGCAGTCAAGGGCTACACCTTC.